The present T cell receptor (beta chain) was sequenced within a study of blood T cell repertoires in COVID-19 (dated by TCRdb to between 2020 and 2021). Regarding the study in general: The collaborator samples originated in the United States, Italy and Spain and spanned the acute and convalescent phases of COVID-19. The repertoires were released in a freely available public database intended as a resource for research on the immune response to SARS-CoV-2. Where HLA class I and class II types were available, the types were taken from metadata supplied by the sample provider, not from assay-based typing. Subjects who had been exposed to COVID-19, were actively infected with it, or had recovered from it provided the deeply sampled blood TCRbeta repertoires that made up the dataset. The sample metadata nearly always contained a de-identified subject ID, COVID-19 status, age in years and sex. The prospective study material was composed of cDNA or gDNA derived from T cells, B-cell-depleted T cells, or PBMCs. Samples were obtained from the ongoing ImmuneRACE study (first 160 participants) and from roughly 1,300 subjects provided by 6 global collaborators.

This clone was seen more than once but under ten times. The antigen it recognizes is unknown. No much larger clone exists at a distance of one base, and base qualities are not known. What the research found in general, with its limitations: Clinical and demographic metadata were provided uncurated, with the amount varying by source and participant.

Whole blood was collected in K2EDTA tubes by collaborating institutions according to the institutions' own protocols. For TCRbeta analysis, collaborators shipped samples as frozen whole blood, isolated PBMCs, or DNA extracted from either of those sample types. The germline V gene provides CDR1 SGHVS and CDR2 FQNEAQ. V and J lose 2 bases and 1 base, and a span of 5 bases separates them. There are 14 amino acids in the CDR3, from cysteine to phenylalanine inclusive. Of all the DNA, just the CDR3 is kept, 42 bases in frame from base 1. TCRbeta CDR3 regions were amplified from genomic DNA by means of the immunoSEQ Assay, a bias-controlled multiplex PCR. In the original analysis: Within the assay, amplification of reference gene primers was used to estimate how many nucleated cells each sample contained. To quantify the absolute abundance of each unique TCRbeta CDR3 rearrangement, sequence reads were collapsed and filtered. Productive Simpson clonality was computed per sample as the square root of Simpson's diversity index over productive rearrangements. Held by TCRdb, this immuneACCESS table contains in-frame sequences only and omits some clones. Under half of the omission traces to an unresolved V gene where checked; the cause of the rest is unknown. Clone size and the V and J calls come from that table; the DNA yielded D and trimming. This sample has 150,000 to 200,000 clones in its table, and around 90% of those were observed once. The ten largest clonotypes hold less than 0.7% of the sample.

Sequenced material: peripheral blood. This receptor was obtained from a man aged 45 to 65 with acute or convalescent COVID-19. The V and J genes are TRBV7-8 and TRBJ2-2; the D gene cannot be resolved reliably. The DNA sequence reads TGTGCCAGCAGCTTACGTTTGAACACCGGGGAGCTGTTTTTT. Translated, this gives CASSLRLNTGELFF.